This TCR beta chain comes out of a study of OX40 agonist ivuxolimab in advanced cancers. In germline, CDR1 is SGHTA, CDR2 FQGNSA. This CDR3 has 17 amino acids. V shed 1 base and J 6 bases; nucleotides not matched to a gene: 10. Generated by immunoSEQ multiplex PCR, the TCRdb table keeps only in-frame clones and is missing some. The repertoire holds 35,000 to 55,000 clones, roughly 94% seen once, with about 11% in the top ten. This sequence was found in an adult with an advanced solid tumor such as melanoma, head and neck, liver or kidney cancer. The specimen comprised CD4+ or CD8+ T cells sorted from blood, sampled in a trial of the OX40 agonist ivuxolimab. V usage is TRBV7-2 and J usage is TRBJ2-2; 8 nucleotides line up with TRBD2. The CDR3 nucleotides read TGTGCCAGCAGCTTAGGGCCCAGCGGGAGATATGCCGGGGAGCTGTTTTTT. It encodes CASSLGPSGRYAGELFF.